This T cell receptor (beta chain) was captured by sequencing in a study of CD8 T cells in ankylosing spondylitis. Regarding the study as a whole: Seemingly distinctive of ankylosing spondylitis blood was a TCR beta motif formed by eight highly homologous variants. The study looked at matched synovial fluid samples from ankylosing spondylitis patients. Disease-linked clones were reported to be significantly enriched there. A number of the motif variants had already been described in reactive arthritis synovial fluid and blood.

Germline V gives CDR1 SEHNR, CDR2 FQNEAQ (reference sequence). The CDR3 consists of 15 residues. Deletions cut 5 bases from V and 2 bases from J, with 10 bases between. For TCR beta, libraries came from quantitative 5'-RACE with molecular barcodes. A single record per CDR3 protein comes from TCRdb applying MiXCR to the 5' RACE reads. The repertoire holds hundreds of thousands of distinct CDR3 sequences, with 12% as singletons. About this clonotype: Its antigen remains unidentified.

The sample comprised blood, either unsorted or a sorted T cell fraction (not recorded which). This sequence was found in a male donor with ankylosing spondylitis. V and J are TRBV7-9 and TRBJ2-6; the D gene is possibly TRBD1 (6 bases). Written as DNA, the CDR3 is TGTGCCAGCAGCCCGGGACAAGCTGGGGCCAACGTCCTGACTTTC. Translating gives CASSPGQAGANVLTF.